Presented here are 12 T cell receptor beta chains from one specimen sequenced in a study of shared clonotypes between healthy human individuals. The protocol was immunoSEQ multiplex PCR, while the TCRdb copy is restricted to in-frame clones and leaves out a portion. The repertoire holds approximately 640,000 clones, with about two thirds as singletons. Sequenced input: memory CD4+ T cells sorted from blood. Subset meaning: CD45RA-negative fraction. Source of these receptors: a woman aged 25-40 years in good health.

The chain links TRBV5-4 to TRBJ2-3; D may be TRBD1 or TRBD2 (6 bases each). From germline, CDR1 is SGHNT and CDR2 YYREEE (reference sequence). This CDR3 has 15 amino acids. The ends were cut back, 1 base at V and 0 bases at J, with 9 bases in the middle. The CDR3 spells CASSLPGASTDTQYF. The CDR3 bases are TGTGCCAGCAGCTTGCCGGGGGCTAGCACAGATACGCAGTATTTT.

Only a few counts were recorded for this clone. This chain links TRBV6-1 with TRBJ2-6, with D unresolved. This CDR3 comprises 11 residues. Trimming took off 7 bases at V and 2 bases at J, with 0 bases between the two ends. Per germline, CDR1 MNHNS and CDR2 SASEGT. The CDR3 bases are TGTGCCAGCACTGGGGCCAACGTCCTGACTTTC. As protein: CASTGANVLTF.

The rearrangement joins TRBV27 to TRBJ2-2; 9 bases are shared with TRBD1. Germline-derived CDR1 and CDR2 are MNHEY and SMNVEV (reference sequence). After removal of 6 bases from V and 5 bases from J, the junction contained 10 bases not matched to a gene. The CDR3 totals 16 residues. The CDR3, as DNA: TGTGCCAGCAGGGAACAGGGGGCCCTCAATACCGGGGAGCTGTTTTTT. Translation gives CASREQGALNTGELFF.

A few counts support this clone. The rearrangement links TRBV18 to TRBJ1-2; 9 positions agree with TRBD1. CDR3 length: 17 residues. The V gene end was trimmed by 1 base and the J gene end by 5 bases; junction bases not matched to a gene: 11. CDR1 KGHSH and CDR2 LQKENI come from the germline V gene. The chain's CDR3 is CASSPLDRDRVTYGYTF. As DNA, the CDR3 is TGTGCCAGCTCACCACTCGACCGGGACAGGGTTACATATGGCTACACCTTC.

This rearrangement joins TRBV5-1 to TRBJ2-3, with TRBD2 identical over 10 bases. Per the germline V gene, CDR1 is SGHRS and CDR2 is YFSETQ. The CDR3 loop spans 15 amino acids. Trimming at V came to 3 bases and at J to 2 bases, leaving 3 bases not matched to a gene. CDR3 sequence reads: CASSSTSGTTDTQYF. The DNA for the CDR3 is TGCGCCAGCAGCTCTACTAGCGGGACCACAGATACGCAGTATTTT.

This chain uses TRBV28 with TRBJ2-7; TRBD1 agrees at 7 bases. CDR1 MDHEN and CDR2 SYDVKM come from the germline V gene. The CDR3 runs to 12 residues. V lost 6 bases and J lost 7; bases outside the gene matches: 6. The CDR3 is CASSRTGIEQYF. The DNA for the CDR3 is TGTGCCAGCAGCCGGACAGGTATTGAGCAGTACTTC.

This clone was seen more than once but under ten times. This rearrangement joins TRBV14 to TRBJ1-5; D gene uncertain. V gave up 2 bases and J gave up 5 bases, with 7 bases separating them. Per germline, CDR1 SGHDN and CDR2 FVKESK. This CDR3 is 13 amino acids long. The CDR3 loop reads CASSQQGDQPQHF. The CDR3 DNA sequence: TGTGCCAGCAGCCAACAAGGAGATCAGCCCCAGCATTTT.

J is TRBJ1-2 and V is TRBV11-2; the D gene is possibly TRBD1 (5 bases). The CDR3 loop spans 16 amino acids. From germline, CDR1 is SGHAT and CDR2 FQNNGV. The V gene lost 1 base and the J gene lost 7 bases, with 19 bases spanning the gap. CDR3 residues: CASSLAGVSRVAGYTF. The CDR3 DNA sequence: TGTGCCAGCAGCTTAGCGGGGGTGAGCAGGGTGGCTGGCTACACCTTC.

The V call is TRBV18, the J call TRBJ1-1, with D perhaps matching TRBD1 (5 bases). Trimming cost V 2 bases and J 6 bases, with 13 bases left between them. Germline-derived CDR1 and CDR2 are KGHSH and LQKENI. The CDR3 totals 14 residues. CDR3 DNA: TGTGCCAGCTCACCAATAGGGGTACGCGCTGAAGCTTTCTTT. Translating gives CASSPIGVRAEAFF. Variable domain in full (rest from reference TRBV18 and TRBJ1-1): NAGVMQNPRHLVRRRGQEARLRCSPMKGHSHVYWYRQLPEEGLKFMVYLQKENIIDESGMPKERFSAEFPKEGPSILRIQQVVRGDSAAYFCASSPIGVRAEAFFGQGTRLTVV.

This chain links TRBV5-1 with TRBJ2-1; D is perhaps TRBD2 (5 bases). The CDR3 contains 15 residues. V lost 4 bases and J lost 8, with 19 bases in between. Germline CDR1 reads SGHRS; CDR2 reads YFSETQ. CDR3 region: CASSIASGLSDEQFF. The CDR3 DNA is TGCGCCAGCAGCATCGCGAGCGGACTCTCGGATGAGCAGTTCTTC.

This chain uses TRBV2 with TRBJ2-7; 10 bases match TRBD1. V gave up 3 bases and J gave up 0 bases; unmatched junction bases: 5. This CDR3 is 16 amino acids long. Germline-derived CDR1 and CDR2 are SNHLY and FYNNEI. The CDR3 sequence: CASSDLGQGVSYEQYF. CDR3 nucleotides: TGTGCCAGCAGTGACCTTGGACAGGGGGTCTCCTACGAGCAGTACTTC.

The table lists this clone with a count of one. This chain joins TRBV6-6 and TRBJ2-3; D is perhaps TRBD2 (6 bases). Trimming cost V 5 bases and J 3 bases, with 12 bases left between them. CDR3 length: 14 amino acids. The V gene's germline CDR1 is MNHNY and CDR2 SVGAGI (reference sequence). The chain's CDR3 is CASSPVAETDTQYF. Written as DNA, the CDR3 is TGTGCCAGCAGTCCTGTAGCGGAAACAGATACGCAGTATTTT.